A selection of T cell receptor beta chains follows, all from one sample in a study of T-cell reconstitution after alpha-beta-depleted transplantation in children. One entry per CDR3 protein, called by TCRdb with MiXCR from the PCR reads. Among around 800,000 distinct CDR3 sequences listed, 16% were seen once. Source: PBMCs, mostly from graft donor cells, taken 360 days after TCRalphabeta/CD19-depleted stem cell transplant. Receptors originate from a male patient aged 10 to 17 who had a stem cell transplant for acute lymphoblastic leukemia, so the T cells may come from the graft donor. Both conserved end residues are part of each CDR3. A D gene is named only where the DNA matches it firmly. Only part of the rows carry a size: once, few, many, or a class if the clone is expanded.

D gene	clone size	V gene	J gene	CDR3 DNA	CDR3 protein
.	.	TRBV5-6	TRBJ1-3	TGTGCCAGCAGTTTGGCCTCGGGAGGGAGCATATATTTT	CASSLASGGSIYF
.	many	TRBV27	TRBJ2-1	TGTGCCAGCAGGGGCGGCTCCTACAATGAGCAGTTCTTC	CASRGGSYNEQFF
.	few	TRBV6-2/TRBV6-3	TRBJ2-1	TGTGCCAGCAGTTACTCGGACAGCTGGGAGCAGTTCTTC	CASSYSDSWEQFF
.	few	TRBV27	TRBJ2-3	TGTGCCAGCAGTTTGGAGGCGCGGACAGATACGCAGTATTTT	CASSLEARTDTQYF
TRBD2	once	TRBV20-1	TRBJ2-5	TGCAGTGCTAGAAGCGGCGGGGGGAAGCAAGAGACCCAGTACTTC	CSARSGGGKQETQYF
.	few	TRBV12-3/TRBV12-4	TRBJ1-1	TGTGCCAGCAGGCGGACAGCGAACACTGAAGCTTTCTTT	CASRRTANTEAFF
.	once	TRBV4-1	TRBJ1-1	TGCGCCAGCAGCCCGGGACACCTAAAGACTGAAGCTTTCTTT	CASSPGHLKTEAFF
.	few	TRBV5-5	TRBJ1-1	TGTGCCAGCAGCCGTGACAGCCAATTTGAAGCTTTCTTT	CASSRDSQFEAFF
.	.	TRBV5-1	TRBJ1-2	TGCGCCAGCAGCCCCCGTCAGGATGGCTACACCTTC	CASSPRQDGYTF
TRBD1	few	TRBV4-2	TRBJ1-4	TGTGCCAGCAGCCACCGGGACAGCCCTTTTCGAGAAGTGGAACTGTTTTTT	CASSHRDSPFREVELFF
TRBD1	many	TRBV20-1	TRBJ2-3	TGCAGTGCTACTCCGGGGACAGGGTGGACAGATACGCAGTATTTT	CSATPGTGWTDTQYF
.	few	TRBV29-1	TRBJ2-1	TGCAGCGTTCAGGGGGGTACTTATATATACAATGAGCAGTTCTTC	CSVQGGTYIYNEQFF
.	.	TRBV18	TRBJ2-7	TGTGCCAGCTCACCGTTGGGTTACTACTCCTACGAGCAGTACTTC	CASSPLGYYSYEQYF
TRBD1	few	TRBV11-2	TRBJ1-5	TGTGCCAGCAGCTTAGATTTGGACAGGGGGAGCAATCAGCCCCAGCATTTT	CASSLDLDRGSNQPQHF
TRBD1	many	TRBV6-6	TRBJ2-2	TGTGCCAGCAGGCCCGGGACAGCCTTTTTTGGGGACCGGCAAATCGCGAACACCGGGGAGCTGTTTTTT	CASRPGTAFFGDRQIANTGELFF